The 9 T cell receptor beta chains listed next were all sequenced from one sample in a study of CD8+ T cells in alopecia areata. TCR sequencing used cDNA made by reverse transcription of extracted RNA. Only in-frame clones appear in the TCRdb table, and some are missing; sequencing was by immunoSEQ multiplex PCR. The data show over 80,000 clones, roughly 46% seen once. Treatment reported: oral pan-JAK inhibitor, 5-10 mg twice daily. The sequencing here drew on CD8+ T cells sorted from blood, taken at week 24, from a patient treated with tofacitinib. These TCRs come from a human donor with alopecia areata.

The chain couples TRBV2 to TRBJ2-7; perhaps TRBD1 as D (7 bases). This CDR3 is built from 17 residues. V was shortened by 2 bases and J by 6 bases, with 23 bases between the two germline ends. CDR1 SNHLY and CDR2 FYNNEI come from the germline V gene. The CDR3 protein is CASSELGEGAGLVEQYF. Here the CDR3 DNA reads TGTGCCAGCAGTGAATTGGGCGAGGGGGCGGGATTGGTCGAGCAGTACTTC.

This rearrangement joins TRBV27 to TRBJ2-7; 16 bases agree with TRBD2. V lost 4 bases to trimming and J lost 5 bases; unmatched junction nucleotides: 5. The length of the CDR3 is 16 residues. Germline V CDR1 and CDR2: MNHEY, SMNVEV (reference sequence). CDR3: CASSSGTSGRAHEQYF. DNA of the CDR3: TGTGCCAGCAGTTCCGGGACTAGCGGGAGGGCCCACGAGCAGTACTTC.

This chain links TRBV2 with TRBJ2-7; 13 positions match TRBD2. Germline CDR1 and CDR2: SNHLY and FYNNEI. The CDR3 totals 16 residues. The ends lost 6 bases at V and 5 bases at J; junction bases unmatched: 10. In DNA form, the CDR3 reads TGTGCCAGCAGGGACCGACTAGGACTAGCGGGGGACGAGCAGTACTTC. Its translation is CASRDRLGLAGDEQYF.

The chain employs TRBV6-6 and TRBJ1-2; D gene ambiguous. The CDR3 is made up of 11 amino acids. CDR1 MNHNY and CDR2 SVGAGI come from the germline V gene (reference sequence). V was clipped by 5 bases and J by 2 bases, with 3 bases between them. CDR3 region: CASSENYGYTF. The CDR3 nucleotides are TGTGCCAGCAGTGAAAACTATGGCTACACCTTC.

This chain uses TRBV25-1 with TRBJ2-7, with D possibly being TRBD1 (6 bases). Germline V gene lookup returns CDR1 MGHDK and CDR2 SYGVNS. CDR3 length equals 11 residues. V lost 9 bases and J 3 bases, leaving 9 bases between the germline ends. CDR3 sequence: CASLDSYEQYF. CDR3 bases: TGTGCCAGTCTGGACAGCTACGAGCAGTACTTC.

This clone has more than one count but fewer than ten. The V call is TRBV4-2, the J call TRBJ2-1; 9 bases fit TRBD2. Germline V gene lookup returns CDR1 LGHNA and CDR2 YNFKEQ. V shed 1 base and J 6 bases; nucleotides not matched to a gene: 7. The CDR3 loop spans 16 amino acids. The CDR3 coding sequence is TGTGCCAGCAGCCAAGGAGAGGGTAGCGGGAGCAATGAGCAGTTCTTC. It yields the protein CASSQGEGSGSNEQFF.

This clone was observed a handful of times. This chain uses TRBV7-8 with TRBJ2-7; D unclear. This CDR3 has 16 amino acids. Germline assignment: CDR1 SGHVS and CDR2 FQNEAQ. Trimming stripped 2 bases from V and 5 bases from J, with 19 bases between. CDR3 sequence: CASSLKVEINNHEQYF. CDR3 in DNA: TGTGCCAGCAGCTTAAAGGTCGAAATTAACAACCACGAGCAGTACTTC.

This clone has only a few counts. The chain couples TRBV18 to TRBJ2-6; 12 bases line up with TRBD2. Losses at the gene ends were 3 bases for V and 2 bases for J; bases not matched to a gene: 5. The CDR3 sequence is 18 residues long. CDR1 is KGHSH, CDR2 LQKENI, per germline. The CDR3 nucleotides read TGTGCCAGCTCACCGCTAGGACTAGCGGGAACTGGGGCCAACGTCCTGACTTTC. This encodes CASSPLGLAGTGANVLTF.

The chain joins TRBV9 to TRBJ2-5; 8 bases fit TRBD1. CDR1 is SGDLS, CDR2 YYNGEE, per germline. This CDR3 spans 14 amino acids. The ends lost 4 bases at V and 2 bases at J; junction bases unmatched: 4. CDR3 sequence: CASSRDRQQETQYF. The CDR3 DNA reads TGTGCCAGCAGCCGGGACAGGCAACAAGAGACCCAGTACTTC.